Here is one T cell receptor beta chain with its context. The sample comes from a study of blood T cell repertoires in COVID-19. At the level of the study: Material from acute and convalescent COVID-19 was sourced from the United States, Italy and Spain. Sources were T cells, B-cell-depleted T cells, or PBMCs; the material itself was cDNA or gDNA.

The CDR3 is 17 amino acids. J lost 2 bases, V lost 2 bases, and 5 bases had no gene match. Germline V lookup: CDR1 SGHVS, CDR2 FNYEAQ. Authors' data handling: For nucleated cells, counts were estimated from reference gene primer amplification. Assay used: immunoSEQ multiplex PCR; TCRdb lists only in-frame clones, some missing. Clone size and the V and J calls come from that table; the DNA yielded D and trimming. The table shows 120,000 to 150,000 clones, with about nine tenths occurring only once. The clonotype comes from a woman between 50 and 59 years old with acute or convalescent COVID-19. The rearrangement uses TRBV7-6 and TRBJ2-1; 11 nucleotides line up with TRBD2. Sample: peripheral blood. CDR3 protein: CASSLTSGGWTYNEQFF. In nucleotides, the CDR3 is TGTGCCAGCAGCTTAACTAGCGGGGGATGGACCTACAATGAGCAGTTCTTC.